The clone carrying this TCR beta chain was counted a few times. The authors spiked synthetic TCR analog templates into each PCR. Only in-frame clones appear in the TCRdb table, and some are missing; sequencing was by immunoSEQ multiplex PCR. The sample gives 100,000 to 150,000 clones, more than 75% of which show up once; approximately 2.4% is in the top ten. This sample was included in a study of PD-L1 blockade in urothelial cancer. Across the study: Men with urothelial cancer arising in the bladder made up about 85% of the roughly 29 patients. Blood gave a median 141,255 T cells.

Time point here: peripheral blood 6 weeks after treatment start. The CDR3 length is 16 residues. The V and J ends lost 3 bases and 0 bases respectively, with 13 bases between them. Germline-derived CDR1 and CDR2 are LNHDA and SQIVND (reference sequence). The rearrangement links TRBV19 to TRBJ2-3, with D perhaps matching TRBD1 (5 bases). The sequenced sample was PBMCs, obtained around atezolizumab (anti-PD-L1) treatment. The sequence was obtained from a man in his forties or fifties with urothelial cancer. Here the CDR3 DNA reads TGTGCCAGTAGTATTGGGGCAGCTACAAGCACAGATACGCAGTATTTT. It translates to CASSIGAATSTDTQYF.